Each of the 32 T cell receptor beta chains below was sequenced from the same sample in a study of vaccination and CD4 T cells after COVID-19. The treatment denotes: approximately nine-day PBMC culture with coronavirus spike peptide pools or control peptides (ViraFEST assay). Antigen specificity for these receptors is unknown. Cultured CD4+ T cells had their DNA profiled by the Oncomine TCR Beta short-read assay. TCRdb fed the PCR reads into MiXCR, producing one record per CDR3 protein. The table shows about 20,000 distinct CDR3 sequences, with roughly 50% occurring only once. This material consisted of CD4+ T cells from blood, cultured in vitro, taken before SARS-CoV-2 vaccination. The receptors come from a human donor who had recovered from COVID-19.

The chain uses TRBV19 and TRBJ1-5; D unclear. The CDR3 contains 13 residues. Trimming took off 4 bases at V and 3 bases at J, with 7 bases between the two ends. The germline V gene has CDR1 LNHDA and CDR2 SQIVND (reference sequence). CDR3 residues: CASSTRTNQPQHF. For the CDR3, the DNA is TGTGCCAGTAGTACAAGAACCAATCAGCCCCAGCATTTT.

The chain combines TRBV21-1 with TRBJ2-5; TRBD2 is taken as the D call from the table, unchecked against the DNA. TRBV21-1 is assigned pseudogene status. The CDR3 is made up of 18 amino acids. CDR3 loop: CASSKSLGHSAYQETQYF. DNA of the CDR3: TGTGCCAGCAGCAAAAGCCTGGGCCACAGCGCTTACCAAGAGACCCAGTACTTC.

This clonotype was observed a handful of times. The chain combines TRBV7-3 with TRBJ1-2, with TRBD1 matching over 8 bases. Per the germline V gene, CDR1 is SGHTA and CDR2 is FQGTGA. The length of the CDR3 is 13 residues. With 2 bases clipped from V and 8 bases from J, the junction kept 4 bases outside the gene matches. The CDR3: CASSLVAGGGYTF. In nucleotides, the CDR3 is TGTGCCAGCAGCTTAGTGGCAGGGGGCGGCTACACCTTC.

The rearrangement uses TRBV7-3 and TRBJ2-5; possible D gene TRBD1, 5 bases. Per the germline V gene, CDR1 is SGHTA and CDR2 is FQGTGA. V lost 6 bases, J lost 5 bases, and 13 bases lay in between. The CDR3 loop spans 13 amino acids. CDR3 nucleotide sequence: TGTGCCAGCAGTCTAGGGGCTGCGGAGACCCAGTACTTC. This translates into CASSLGAAETQYF.

The CDR3 DNA follows: TGCAGCGTTCTACCCTCCAAGGCGGGCACTGAAGCTTTCTTT. Its translation: CSVLPSKAGTEAFF. The rearrangement links TRBV29-1 to TRBJ1-1, with D uncertain. The CDR3 sequence is 14 residues long. V lost 5 bases and J 4 bases, leaving 17 bases between the germline ends. The germline CDR1 and CDR2 sequences are SQVTM and ANQGSEA.

The gene calls are TRBV6-1 and TRBJ1-6; TRBD1 matches at 7 bases. After removal of 8 bases from V and 6 bases from J, the junction contained 10 bases not matched to a gene. Per germline, CDR1 MNHNS and CDR2 SASEGT. This CDR3 comprises 15 residues. The CDR3 nucleotides read TGTGCCAGCGAGCCGGGTGACAGGGCTAATTCACCCCTCCACTTT. Its translation: CASEPGDRANSPLHF.

The chain uses TRBV2 and TRBJ1-2, with 8 positions matching TRBD1. V lost 7 bases to trimming and J lost 2 bases; unmatched junction nucleotides: 21. The CDR3 is 19 amino acids. The germline V gene has CDR1 SNHLY and CDR2 FYNNEI. Written as DNA, the CDR3 is TGTGCCAGCACGATGGTTCCTCGGCAGGGGGCAGAAACGAACTATGGCTACACCTTC. The encoded protein is CASTMVPRQGAETNYGYTF.

This chain connects TRBV28 to TRBJ2-5, with 7 bases aligning to TRBD2. This CDR3 is 17 amino acids long. Unmatched junction bases numbered 15, after V lost 3 bases and J lost 5 bases. Germline CDR1 reads MDHEN; CDR2 reads SYDVKM. CDR3 coding DNA: TGTGCCAGCAGTTTCTCTACTGGGAGGGACGCAGGGGAGACCCAGTACTTC. As protein: CASSFSTGRDAGETQYF.

This clonotype was counted a few times. The chain combines TRBV20-1 with TRBJ2-7, with TRBD2 matching 10 bases. Germline V gives CDR1 DFQATT, CDR2 SNEGSKA (reference sequence). The CDR3 covers 13 residues. The junction had 5 bases not matched to a gene; V was cut back by 4 bases and J by 5 bases. The CDR3 loop reads CSAKSLAGDEQYF. For the CDR3, the DNA is TGCAGTGCTAAGAGCCTAGCGGGAGACGAGCAGTACTTC.

The genes are TRBV28 and TRBJ2-5, with TRBD1 as a possible D gene (6 bases). Germline values: CDR1 MDHEN, CDR2 SYDVKM. This CDR3 is 14 amino acids long. Trimming removed 2 bases at V and 5 bases at J, with 12 bases between. CDR3 amino acids: CASSLPAGVETQYF. CDR3 DNA sequence: TGTGCCAGCAGTTTACCGGCAGGGGTGGAGACCCAGTACTTC. Drawing the rest from reference TRBV28 and TRBJ2-5, the complete variable domain is DVKVTQSSRYLVKRTGEKVFLECVQDMDHENMFWYRQDPGLGLRLIYFSYDVKMKEKGDIPEGYSVSREKKERFSLILESASTNQTSMYLCASSLPAGVETQYFGPGTRLLVL.

This clonotype was counted only a few times. CDR3 in DNA: TGTGCCAGCAGTTACGGAACCAGGGACAGCGGCTACACCTTC. This codes for CASSYGTRDSGYTF. V gene TRBV6-5 combines with J gene TRBJ1-2; 7 bases align to TRBD1. The CDR3 runs 14 residues. After removal of 2 bases from V and 8 bases from J, the junction contained 8 bases not matched to a gene. Germline V gene sequence: CDR1 MNHEY, CDR2 SVGAGI.

V is TRBV28 and J is TRBJ2-7; a weak D match, TRBD2 (6 bases). Germline V gives CDR1 MDHEN, CDR2 SYDVKM. Trimming shortened V by 5 bases and J by 2 bases, and 13 bases separated the two germline ends. This CDR3 spans 14 amino acids. The CDR3 here is CASSPPSVAYEQYF. CDR3 nucleotides: TGTGCCAGCAGTCCCCCTAGCGTAGCCTACGAGCAGTACTTC.

V is TRBV6-1 and J is TRBJ2-1; perhaps TRBD2 as D (6 bases). Germline-derived CDR1 and CDR2 are MNHNS and SASEGT. The CDR3 spans 13 residues. Trimming shortened V by 4 bases and J by 12 bases, and 16 bases separated the two germline ends. CDR3 region: CASSGRRESVQFF. In DNA, the CDR3 is TGTGCCAGCAGTGGGAGACGGGAGTCGGTGCAGTTCTTC.

This clonotype was seen more than once but under ten times. The V call is TRBV20-1, the J call TRBJ2-3; 7 nucleotides match TRBD2. This CDR3 is built from 17 residues. The V gene's germline CDR1 is DFQATT and CDR2 SNEGSKA (reference sequence). V dropped 3 bases and J dropped 0; count of bases not matched to a gene: 12. CDR3 nucleotide sequence: TGCAGTGCTAGTCCCATAAGCGGGGCGGGAAGCACAGATACGCAGTATTTT. Its protein product is CSASPISGAGSTDTQYF.

V is TRBV5-4 and J is TRBJ1-5; D might be TRBD1 (5 bases). The CDR3 is made up of 16 amino acids. CDR1 is SGHNT, CDR2 YYREEE, per germline (reference sequence). Deletions cut 2 bases from V and 2 bases from J, with 14 bases between. The chain's CDR3 is CASSFRGAGGNQPQHF. DNA for the CDR3: TGTGCCAGCAGCTTTAGGGGCGCAGGAGGCAATCAGCCCCAGCATTTT.

The rearrangement links TRBV6-2 or TRBV6-3 to TRBJ2-3; 8 nucleotides match TRBD1. The CDR3 length is 16 residues. Germline V gene sequence: CDR1 MNHEY, CDR2 SVGEGT. V lost 4 bases, J lost 1 base, and 7 bases stayed unmatched. In nucleotides, the CDR3 is TGTGCCAGCAGTTCTCTACCGGGACAGGGCACAGATACGCAGTATTTT. This codes for CASSSLPGQGTDTQYF.

This clonotype was detected only a few times. The genes are TRBV20-1 and TRBJ2-3; TRBD1 matches 8 bases. J was trimmed by 5 bases and V by 6 bases; bases with no gene match: 10. CDR3 length equals 14 residues. The germline gives CDR1 DFQATT, CDR2 SNEGSKA (reference sequence). This chain's CDR3 is CSARNRDRQDTQYF. Here the CDR3 DNA reads TGCAGTGCCCGTAACCGGGACAGGCAAGATACGCAGTATTTT.

This clonotype came up a few times. A junction boundary mismatches the germline segment, possibly from a read error. The chain combines TRBV20-1 with TRBJ1-5, with D possibly being TRBD1 (6 bases). CDR1 is DFQATT and CDR2 is SNEGSKA in the germline V gene (reference sequence). The CDR3 consists of 13 residues. The DNA for the CDR3 is TGCAGTGCCAGAGGGCAGGGGCATCAGCCCCAGCATTTT. Translated, it gives CSARGQGHQPQHF.

This chain joins TRBV27 and TRBJ1-5; tentative D call: TRBD1 (6 bases). Between the trimmed V and J ends, which lost 6 bases and 5 bases, there was a span of 17 bases. Germline values: CDR1 MNHEY, CDR2 SMNVEV (reference sequence). This CDR3 region has 15 residues. The CDR3 DNA sequence: TGTGCCAGCAGCTCCGCAGAAGAGGGGGATCAGCCCCAGCATTTT. Its translation: CASSSAEEGDQPQHF.

Only a few counts were recorded for this clonotype. The V and J genes are TRBV27 and TRBJ2-5; the D is unclear. V was cut by 5 bases and J by 7 bases, with 17 bases left in between. Germline V gene sequence: CDR1 MNHEY, CDR2 SMNVEV (reference sequence). CDR3 length equals 14 residues. CDR3 region: CASSGPGGAVTQYF. CDR3 coding DNA: TGTGCCAGCAGTGGACCCGGCGGAGCAGTGACCCAGTACTTC.

The chain combines TRBV7-9 with TRBJ2-3, with 11 bases aligning to TRBD2. The CDR3 extends over 16 amino acids. The V gene's germline CDR1 is SEHNR and CDR2 FQNEAQ (reference sequence). V shed 5 bases and J 6 bases; nucleotides not matched to a gene: 10. In DNA, the CDR3 is TGTGCCAGCAGCAGCAGACTAGCGGGGAGAGGTGATACGCAGTATTTT. It translates to CASSSRLAGRGDTQYF. The whole variable domain, remainder taken from reference TRBV7-9 and TRBJ2-3, is DTGVSQNPRHKITKRGQNVTFRCDPISEHNRLYWYRQTLGQGPEFLTYFQNEAQLEKSRLLSDRFSAERPKGSFSTLEIQRTEQGDSAMYLCASSSRLAGRGDTQYFGPGTRLTVL.

The chain is built from TRBV12-3 or TRBV12-4 and TRBJ2-1; TRBD2 aligns across 12 bases. J gave up 9 bases and V 5 bases, and 14 bases lay outside the gene matches. The CDR3 is 17 amino acids. CDR3 bases: TGTGCCAGCAGTCCCTCTCCTCTAGCGGGAGGGCGGGGTGAGCAGTTCTTC. Amino acid sequence: CASSPSPLAGGRGEQFF.

V is TRBV6-2 or TRBV6-3 and J is TRBJ1-5; tentatively, D is TRBD1 (5 bases). The CDR3 has 12 residues. Trimming left V 6 bases short and J 6 bases short, with 9 bases between. Germline loops: CDR1 MNHEY, CDR2 SVGEGT. CDR3 protein: CASRSGSQPQHF. In nucleotides, the CDR3 is TGTGCCAGCAGATCAGGGAGTCAGCCCCAGCATTTT.

This clonotype came up a few times. The rearrangement links TRBV20-1 to TRBJ1-6; TRBD1 might be the D (5 bases). The CDR3 is made up of 13 amino acids. The V end lost 6 bases, the J end lost 5 bases, and 11 bases lay between the germline ends. Germline lookup yields CDR1 DFQATT and CDR2 SNEGSKA (reference sequence). The CDR3 loop reads CSATGPNNSPLHF. The CDR3 coding sequence is TGCAGTGCGACGGGACCGAATAATTCACCCCTCCACTTT.

This chain connects TRBV29-1 to TRBJ2-5; 13 bases match TRBD2. The V segment lost 3 bases and the J segment 2 bases; nucleotides outside the gene matches: 6. The germline V gene encodes CDR1 SQVTM and CDR2 ANQGSEA. CDR3 length equals 16 residues. As DNA, the CDR3 is TGCAGCGTTGAGAGGACTAGCGGGAGAGGTCAAGAGACCCAGTACTTC. It encodes CSVERTSGRGQETQYF.

In this sample, this clonotype turned up a few times. This sequence joins TRBV24-1 and TRBJ1-1, with D perhaps matching TRBD1 (6 bases). This CDR3 comprises 13 residues. CDR1 and CDR2 from the germline V gene are KGHDR and SFDVKD. Trimming took off 12 bases at V and 3 bases at J, with 16 bases between the two ends. In DNA form, the CDR3 reads TGTGCCTCATACCGGGACAACTACACTGAAGCTTTCTTT. This sequence encodes CASYRDNYTEAFF.

There are a few counts of this clonotype. In nucleotides, the CDR3 is TGCAGTGCTAGCAGGGGGCGCGGCACTAATGAAAAACTGTTTTTT. Translated, it gives CSASRGRGTNEKLFF. The chain carries TRBV20-1 and TRBJ1-4; the match to TRBD1 covers 8 bases. CDR1 is DFQATT and CDR2 is SNEGSKA in the germline V gene (reference sequence). The trim removed 3 bases at V and 2 bases at J, leaving 5 bases unmatched. This CDR3 comprises 15 residues.

The chain combines TRBV12-3 or TRBV12-4 with TRBJ1-5; no clear D. V gave up 6 bases and J gave up 7 bases, with 16 bases separating them. The CDR3 sequence is 14 residues long. CDR3 in DNA: TGTGCCAGCAGGGGTATAAATGGTGGCCAGCCCCAGCATTTT. Its translation: CASRGINGGQPQHF.

The V and J genes are TRBV5-4 and TRBJ1-2, with D uncertain. Trimming pared 4 bases from V and 8 bases from J, leaving 18 bases between. The CDR3 is made up of 14 amino acids. CDR1 is SGHNT, CDR2 YYREEE, per germline (reference sequence). The CDR3 region has the DNA TGTGCCAGCAGCCTTCCCCGCAGCGGCGAAGGCTACACCTTC. This codes for CASSLPRSGEGYTF. Full variable domain (missing parts from reference TRBV5-4 and TRBJ1-2): ETGVTQSPTHLIKTRGQQVTLRCSSQSGHNTVSWYQQALGQGPQFIFQYYREEENGRGNFPPRFSGLQFPNYSSELNVNALELDDSALYLCASSLPRSGEGYTFGSGTRLTVV.

The chain employs TRBV19 and TRBJ1-5; maybe TRBD1 (6 bases). V dropped 6 bases and J dropped 2 bases, with 11 bases sitting between them. This CDR3 is 14 amino acids long. Germline-derived CDR1 and CDR2 are LNHDA and SQIVND (reference sequence). The DNA for the CDR3 is TGTGCCAGTAGACCCTACAGGGGCAATCAGCCCCAGCATTTT. Translation: CASRPYRGNQPQHF.

The chain joins TRBV20-1 to TRBJ2-7; D is undetermined. Germline V CDR1 and CDR2: DFQATT, SNEGSKA (reference sequence). With 1 base removed from V and 4 bases from J, the gap between germline ends came to 14 bases. There are 14 residues in the CDR3. The CDR3 coding sequence is TGCAGTGCTAGAGCTCTAGAGGTGGGTTACGAGCAGTACTTC. It codes for CSARALEVGYEQYF.

The chain uses TRBV6-2 or TRBV6-3 and TRBJ1-1; possible D gene TRBD1, 5 bases. Germline CDR1 MNHEY, CDR2 SVGEGT. The germline V and J ends were trimmed by 5 bases and 4 bases, with 11 bases remaining between them. The CDR3 runs to 13 residues. The CDR3: CASSRWGTTEAFF. CDR3 DNA: TGTGCCAGCAGTAGGTGGGGGACCACTGAAGCTTTCTTT.